Following are 23 T cell receptor beta chains from one sample sequenced in a study of control samples from healthy donors and cancer patients. Sequencing was performed with immunoSEQ multiplex PCR; in TCRdb, only in-frame clones are kept and a portion is missing. Here the sample spans under 75,000 clones, over 75% being singletons. Sequenced: blood. The receptors stem from a man aged 40-49 years in good health.

The rearrangement uses TRBV11-3 and TRBJ2-1, with D possibly being TRBD2 (6 bases). There are 16 residues in the CDR3. V lost 6 bases and J lost 0, with 15 bases in between. CDR1 is SGHNT and CDR2 is YENEEA in the germline V gene. As DNA, the CDR3 is TGTGCCAGCAGAGTAATTCGGGGGAACTCCTACAATGAGCAGTTCTTC. Translated: CASRVIRGNSYNEQFF.

The sample holds one count of this clone. The V gene is TRBV14, the J gene TRBJ1-2; D possibly corresponds to TRBD1 (6 bases). The V gene lost 0 bases and the J gene lost 8 bases, with 13 bases spanning the gap. The CDR3 runs 14 residues. Germline loops: CDR1 SGHDN, CDR2 FVKESK. In DNA, the CDR3 is TGTGCCAGCAGCCAAGACTTAACAGGGCGCGGCTACACCTTC. This encodes CASSQDLTGRGYTF.

J is TRBJ1-1 and V is TRBV12-5, with a tentative D call TRBD1 (5 bases). CDR1 and CDR2 from the germline V gene are LGHNT and FRNRAP. CDR3 length equals 13 residues. The CDR3 spells CASGQLLNTEAFF. The CDR3 DNA reads as TGTGCCTCGGGGCAGTTACTTAACACTGAAGCTTTCTTT.

The chain is built from TRBV2 and TRBJ2-2; tentative D call: TRBD2 (6 bases). The CDR3 runs 13 residues. The V gene's germline CDR1 is SNHLY and CDR2 FYNNEI. Deletions cut 8 bases from V and 7 bases from J, with 14 bases between. The CDR3 region is CASRREKGGELFF. The CDR3 bases are TGTGCCAGCCGACGGGAGAAGGGCGGGGAGCTGTTTTTT. Together with reference TRBV2 and TRBJ2-2, the CDR3 gives the full variable domain: EPEVTQTPSHQVTQMGQEVILRCVPISNHLYFYWYRQILGQKVEFLVSFYNNEISEKSEIFDDQFSVERPDGSNFTLKIRSTKLEDSAMYFCASRREKGGELFFGEGSRLTVL.

The count of this clone is one. The chain uses TRBV12-3 or TRBV12-4 and TRBJ1-2; D perhaps matches TRBD1 (5 bases). This CDR3 is 13 amino acids long. The V end was cut by 1 base, the J end by 8 bases, with 11 bases between. As DNA, the CDR3 is TGTGCCAGCAGTTTAGAAGGGGTTAAAGGCTACACCTTC. It yields the protein CASSLEGVKGYTF.

A single count supports this clone. The rearrangement joins TRBV5-6 to TRBJ1-1, with TRBD1 as a possible D gene (6 bases). Trimming removed 5 bases from V and 5 bases from J, with 16 bases in between. CDR1 SGHDT and CDR2 YYEEEE come from the germline V gene. CDR3 length equals 14 residues. CDR3 protein: CASRGDGGETEAFF. In DNA form, the CDR3 reads TGTGCCAGCAGGGGGGACGGGGGCGAGACTGAAGCTTTCTTT.

The chain uses TRBV3-1 (or the pseudogene TRBV3-2) and TRBJ1-6; D is ambiguous. The V gene lost 7 bases and the J gene lost 3 bases, with 13 bases spanning the gap. The germline V gene has CDR1 LGHDT and CDR2 YNNKEL (reference sequence). The CDR3 consists of 15 residues. CDR3 region: CASTPAEGYNSPLHF. In DNA form, the CDR3 reads TGTGCCAGCACCCCGGCTGAAGGCTATAATTCACCCCTCCACTTT.

The chain uses TRBV27 and TRBJ1-2; D is ambiguous. Trimming stripped 1 base from V and 7 bases from J, with 16 bases between. This CDR3 has 15 residues. The germline CDR1 and CDR2 sequences are MNHEY and SMNVEV (reference sequence). Written as DNA, the CDR3 is TGTGCCAGCAGTTTATTGAGCGGGCTTAGTGGTGGCTACACCTTC. Residues: CASSLLSGLSGGYTF.

The gene calls are TRBV10-1 and TRBJ1-5, with D hard to call. The CDR3 is 13 amino acids. The germline V and J ends were trimmed by 2 bases and 9 bases, with 11 bases remaining between them. Germline loops: CDR1 WNHNN, CDR2 SYGVQD (reference sequence). CDR3 protein: CASSETGRSPQHF. CDR3 sequence (DNA): TGCGCCAGCAGTGAGACGGGCCGGTCGCCCCAGCATTTT.

Concerning this clone itself: In the same sample, other DNA sequences code for this CDR3. V usage is TRBV19 and J usage is TRBJ2-7; D might be TRBD1 (6 bases). This CDR3 has 14 residues. CDR1 LNHDA and CDR2 SQIVND come from the germline V gene (reference sequence). V dropped 3 bases and J dropped 5 bases, with 14 bases sitting between them. Here the CDR3 reads CASSIGQGINEQYF. In DNA, the CDR3 is TGTGCCAGTAGTATTGGCCAGGGGATCAACGAGCAGTACTTC.

The chain links TRBV5-1 to TRBJ1-1, with D possibly TRBD1 on 6 matching bases. V lost 0 bases, J lost 5 bases, and 14 bases lay in between. Per germline, CDR1 SGHRS and CDR2 YFSETQ. This CDR3 comprises 15 residues. CDR3 protein: CASSLVGTGRTEAFF. The CDR3 DNA is TGCGCCAGCAGCTTGGTTGGCACAGGGAGGACTGAAGCTTTCTTT.

The chain couples TRBV5-1 to TRBJ2-3, with 8 positions matching TRBD2. Trimming removed 0 bases from V and 5 bases from J; junction bases left unmatched: 2. This CDR3 is 14 amino acids long. Germline V gene sequence: CDR1 SGHRS, CDR2 YFSETQ. CDR3 sequence: CASSLGGTRDTQYF. CDR3 sequence (DNA): TGCGCCAGCAGCTTGGGGGGGACTAGAGATACGCAGTATTTT.

This clone was recorded a few times. V gene TRBV27 combines with J gene TRBJ1-3; D is undetermined. The CDR3 covers 14 residues. V was clipped by 4 bases and J by 0 bases, with 7 bases between them. Germline CDR1 MNHEY, CDR2 SMNVEV (reference sequence). CDR3 coding DNA: TGTGCCAGCAGTTCAATAAGCTCTGGAAACACCATATATTTT. Amino acids: CASSSISSGNTIYF.

J is TRBJ2-3 and V is TRBV18; 7 bases match TRBD2. CDR3 length equals 18 residues. V gave up 4 bases and J gave up 1 base; unmatched junction bases: 14. Germline V CDR1 and CDR2: KGHSH, LQKENI. The CDR3 region has the DNA TGTGCCAGCTCACACCGGGGGGAGATACGAACGGGCACAGATACGCAGTATTTT. Its protein is CASSHRGEIRTGTDTQYF.

This rearrangement joins TRBV14 to TRBJ1-1; possibly TRBD1 for D (5 bases). Germline loops: CDR1 SGHDN, CDR2 FVKESK. This CDR3 has 13 residues. V was clipped by 5 bases and J by 1 base, with 8 bases between them. The CDR3 nucleotides read TGTGCCAGCAGCGAGACAGCGAACACTGAAGCTTTCTTT. This codes for CASSETANTEAFF.

The V gene is TRBV10-3, the J gene TRBJ2-6; possible D gene TRBD1, 6 bases. Per the germline V gene, CDR1 is ENHRY and CDR2 is SYGVKD. With 5 bases removed from V and 0 bases from J, the gap between germline ends came to 23 bases. The CDR3 runs to 20 residues. CDR3 protein: CAISQPSDSSLYSGANVLTF. The CDR3 DNA reads as TGTGCCATCAGTCAACCATCGGACAGCTCTCTATACTCTGGGGCCAACGTCCTGACTTTC.

This clone was seen once. The chain links TRBV3-1 (or the pseudogene TRBV3-2) to TRBJ2-6, with TRBD2 identical over 10 bases. CDR3 length: 18 amino acids. In germline, CDR1 is LGHDT, CDR2 YNNKEL (reference sequence). V lost 1 base and J lost 4; bases outside the gene matches: 7. In DNA, the CDR3 is TGTGCCAGCAGCCAAGGAGCGGGAGGGTTGACCGGGGCCAACGTCCTGACTTTC. Translation: CASSQGAGGLTGANVLTF.

The count of this clone is one. V and J are TRBV7-2 and TRBJ2-5; D uncertain. V was clipped by 6 bases and J by 7 bases, with 18 bases between them. Germline CDR1 reads SGHTA; CDR2 reads FQGNSA. The CDR3 spans 14 residues. The CDR3 bases are TGTGCCAGCAGTTATATCAGATTTGATGGGACCCAGTACTTC. As protein: CASSYIRFDGTQYF.

The genes are TRBV7-7 and TRBJ1-2, with D possibly TRBD1 on 6 matching bases. CDR3 length: 14 residues. Per the germline V gene, CDR1 is SSHAT and CDR2 is FNYEAQ (reference sequence). V shed 4 bases and J shed 11 bases, with 20 bases lying between them. The CDR3, as DNA: TGTGCCAGCAGCTCCGGGGAAGGAACAGGGACATACACCTTC. Its translation is CASSSGEGTGTYTF.

This rearrangement joins TRBV7-8 to TRBJ1-5; a possible D gene is TRBD1 (6 bases). Germline assignment: CDR1 SGHVS and CDR2 FQNEAQ. There are 16 residues in the CDR3. Trimming shortened V by 1 base and J by 5 bases, and 15 bases separated the two germline ends. CDR3 coding DNA: TGTGCCAGCAGCTTAGGCAACAGGGCCCGCCATCAGCCCCAGCATTTT. This gives the protein CASSLGNRARHQPQHF.

This chain joins TRBV6-5 and TRBJ2-1; 7 nucleotides line up with TRBD2. This CDR3 contains 14 residues. V lost 4 bases to trimming and J lost 6 bases; unmatched junction nucleotides: 6. CDR1 MNHEY and CDR2 SVGAGI come from the germline V gene. This CDR3 reads CASSSQRDRNEQFF. The CDR3 DNA reads TGTGCCAGCAGTTCCCAGCGGGATCGCAATGAGCAGTTCTTC.

The CDR3: CASSIELLASTGELFF. The CDR3 DNA sequence: TGTGCCAGTAGTATAGAATTACTAGCGTCTACCGGGGAGCTGTTTTTT. V is TRBV19 and J is TRBJ2-2; 7 bases map to TRBD2. Germline CDR1 LNHDA, CDR2 SQIVND (reference sequence). This CDR3 spans 16 amino acids. With 0 bases clipped from V and 5 bases from J, the junction kept 6 bases outside the gene matches.

The chain links TRBV18 to TRBJ2-5; 9 bases are shared with TRBD2. The V gene end was trimmed by 1 base and the J gene end by 2 bases; junction bases not matched to a gene: 5. CDR3 size: 16 residues. Germline V gene data show CDR1 as KGHSH and CDR2 as LQKENI. The CDR3 nucleotides read TGTGCCAGCTCACCACGGGCGCTAGCGGGGCAAGAGACCCAGTACTTC. This codes for CASSPRALAGQETQYF. Complete variable domain (other parts from reference TRBV18 and TRBJ2-5): NAGVMQNPRHLVRRRGQEARLRCSPMKGHSHVYWYRQLPEEGLKFMVYLQKENIIDESGMPKERFSAEFPKEGPSILRIQQVVRGDSAAYFCASSPRALAGQETQYFGPGTRLLVL.